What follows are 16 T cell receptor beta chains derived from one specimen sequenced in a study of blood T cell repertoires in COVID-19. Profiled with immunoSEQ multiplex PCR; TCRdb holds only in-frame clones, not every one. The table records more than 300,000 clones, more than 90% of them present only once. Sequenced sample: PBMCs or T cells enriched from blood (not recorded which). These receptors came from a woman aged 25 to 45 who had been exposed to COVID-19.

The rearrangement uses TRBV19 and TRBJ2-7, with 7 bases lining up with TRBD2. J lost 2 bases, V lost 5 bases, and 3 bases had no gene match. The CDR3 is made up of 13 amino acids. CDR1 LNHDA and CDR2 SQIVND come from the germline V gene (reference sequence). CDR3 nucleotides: TGTGCCAGTAGTTCCCGGGGGGCCTACGAGCAGTACTTC. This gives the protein CASSSRGAYEQYF. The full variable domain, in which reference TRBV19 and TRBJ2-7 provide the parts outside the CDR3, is DGGITQSPKYLFRKEGQNVTLSCEQNLNHDAMYWYRQDPGQGLRLIYYSQIVNDFQKGDIAEGYSVSREKKESFPLTVTSAQKNPTAFYLCASSSRGAYEQYFGPGTRLTVT.

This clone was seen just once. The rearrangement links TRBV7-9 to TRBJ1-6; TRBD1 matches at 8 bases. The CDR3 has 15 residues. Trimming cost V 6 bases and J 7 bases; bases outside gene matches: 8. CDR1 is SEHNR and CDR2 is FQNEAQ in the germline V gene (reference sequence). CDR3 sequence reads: CASSLQGVKNSPLHF. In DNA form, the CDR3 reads TGTGCCAGCAGTTTACAGGGGGTAAAGAATTCACCCCTCCACTTT.

This chain's CDR3 is CAISPRQGSSYNSPLHF. CDR3 nucleotide sequence: TGTGCCATCAGCCCCAGACAGGGGAGCTCCTATAATTCACCCCTCCACTTT. The V and J genes are TRBV10-3 and TRBJ1-6; 8 nucleotides align to TRBD1. The CDR3 extends over 17 amino acids. Germline V gene data show CDR1 as ENHRY and CDR2 as SYGVKD. The trim removed 6 bases at V and 0 bases at J, leaving 7 bases unmatched.

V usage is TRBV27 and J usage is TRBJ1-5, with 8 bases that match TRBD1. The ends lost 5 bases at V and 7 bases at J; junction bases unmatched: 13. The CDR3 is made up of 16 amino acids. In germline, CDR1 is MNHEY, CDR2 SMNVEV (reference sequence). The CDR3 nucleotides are TGTGCCAGCAGTCCGACCCCAGGGGGCGCAAGGCAGCCCCAGCATTTT. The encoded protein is CASSPTPGGARQPQHF.

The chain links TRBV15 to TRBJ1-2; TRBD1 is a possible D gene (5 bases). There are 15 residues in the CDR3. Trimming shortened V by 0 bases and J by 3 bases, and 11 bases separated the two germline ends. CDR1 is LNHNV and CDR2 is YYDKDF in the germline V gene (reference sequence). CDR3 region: CATSRDLDRDYGYTF. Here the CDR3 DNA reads TGTGCCACCAGCAGAGATCTAGACAGAGACTATGGCTACACCTTC.

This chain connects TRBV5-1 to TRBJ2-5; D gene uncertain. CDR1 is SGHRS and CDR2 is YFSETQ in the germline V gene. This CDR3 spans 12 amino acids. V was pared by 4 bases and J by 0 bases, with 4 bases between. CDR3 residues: CASSLDQETQYF. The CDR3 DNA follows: TGCGCCAGCAGCCTCGACCAAGAGACCCAGTACTTC.

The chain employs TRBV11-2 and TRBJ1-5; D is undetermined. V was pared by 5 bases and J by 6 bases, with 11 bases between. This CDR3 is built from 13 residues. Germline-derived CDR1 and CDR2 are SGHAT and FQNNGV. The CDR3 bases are TGTGCCAGCAGCCCCACGGCGGGTCAGCCCCAGCATTTT. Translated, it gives CASSPTAGQPQHF.

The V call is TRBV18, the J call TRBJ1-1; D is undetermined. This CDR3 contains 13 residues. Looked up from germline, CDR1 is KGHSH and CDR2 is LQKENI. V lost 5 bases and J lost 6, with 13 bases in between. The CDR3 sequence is CASSGEGAPEAFF. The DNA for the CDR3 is TGTGCCAGCTCAGGGGAGGGAGCGCCTGAAGCTTTCTTT.

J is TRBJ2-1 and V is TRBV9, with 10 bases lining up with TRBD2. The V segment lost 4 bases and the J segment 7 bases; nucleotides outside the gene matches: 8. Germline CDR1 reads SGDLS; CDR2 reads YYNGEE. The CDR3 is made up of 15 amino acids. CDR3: CASSQTSGAPNEQFF. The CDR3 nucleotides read TGTGCCAGCAGCCAAACTAGCGGGGCCCCAAATGAGCAGTTCTTC.

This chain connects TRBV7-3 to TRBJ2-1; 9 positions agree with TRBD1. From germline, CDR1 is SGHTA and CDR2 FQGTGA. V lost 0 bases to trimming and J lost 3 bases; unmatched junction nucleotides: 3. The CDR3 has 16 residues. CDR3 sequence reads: CASSLTGTGHYNEQFF. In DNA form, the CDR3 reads TGTGCCAGCAGCTTAACCGGGACAGGGCACTACAATGAGCAGTTCTTC.

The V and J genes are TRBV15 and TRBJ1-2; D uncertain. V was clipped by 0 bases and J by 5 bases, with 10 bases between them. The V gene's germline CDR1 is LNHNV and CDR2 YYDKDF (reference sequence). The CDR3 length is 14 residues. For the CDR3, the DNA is TGTGCCACCAGCAGAGATGGTACAGCTTATGGCTACACCTTC. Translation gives CATSRDGTAYGYTF.

CDR3: CASSPTGSRTGPSYEQYF. CDR3 sequence (DNA): TGTGCCAGCAGTCCCACCGGGTCGCGGACAGGTCCCTCCTACGAGCAGTACTTC. The chain has TRBV27 and TRBJ2-7; 7 bases match TRBD1. The CDR3 extends over 18 amino acids. V lost 5 bases and J lost 0; bases outside the gene matches: 16. The germline V gene encodes CDR1 MNHEY and CDR2 SMNVEV (reference sequence).

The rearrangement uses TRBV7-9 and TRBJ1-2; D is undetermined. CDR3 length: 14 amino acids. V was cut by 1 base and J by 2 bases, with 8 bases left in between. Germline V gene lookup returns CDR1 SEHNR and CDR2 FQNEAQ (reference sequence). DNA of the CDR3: TGTGCCAGCAGCTTAGTGGCCGTCAACTATGGCTACACCTTC. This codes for CASSLVAVNYGYTF.

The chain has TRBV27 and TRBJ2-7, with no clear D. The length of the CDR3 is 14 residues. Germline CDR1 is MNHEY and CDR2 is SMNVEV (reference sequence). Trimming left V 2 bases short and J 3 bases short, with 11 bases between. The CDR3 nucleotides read TGTGCCAGCAGTTTAAAGCCCGCGGTCTACGAGCAGTACTTC. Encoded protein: CASSLKPAVYEQYF.

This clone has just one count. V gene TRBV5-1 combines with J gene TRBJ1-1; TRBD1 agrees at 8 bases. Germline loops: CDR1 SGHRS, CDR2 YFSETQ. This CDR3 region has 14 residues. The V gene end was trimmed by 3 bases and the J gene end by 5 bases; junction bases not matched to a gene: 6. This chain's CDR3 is CASSSWTGKTEAFF. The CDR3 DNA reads TGCGCCAGCAGCTCTTGGACAGGGAAGACTGAAGCTTTCTTT.

CDR3 protein: CASSLSPTGSNEQFF. In DNA, the CDR3 is TGTGCCAGCAGCCTATCCCCAACAGGGAGCAATGAGCAGTTCTTC. V is TRBV7-2 and J is TRBJ2-1; possibly TRBD1 for D (6 bases). The CDR3 totals 15 residues. Trimming cost V 5 bases and J 6 bases, with 17 bases left between them. Germline CDR1 and CDR2: SGHTA and FQGNSA.